Presented here are 25 T cell receptor beta chains from one specimen sequenced in a study of T cell changes during pregnancy in multiple sclerosis. Sequencing was performed with immunoSEQ multiplex PCR; in TCRdb, only in-frame clones are kept and a portion is missing. Found here are around 100,000 clones, around 90% of them singletons; the top ten hold more than 0.95%. This specimen consisted of peripheral blood, obtained in the second trimester of pregnancy. These receptors were taken from a female donor with multiple sclerosis, enrolled in a pregnancy study.

In DNA, the CDR3 is TGTGCCAGTAGCAGAAGCTCCTACAATGAGCAGTTCTTC. Amino acids: CASSRSSYNEQFF. This chain links TRBV28 with TRBJ2-1, with D unresolved. CDR3 length: 13 residues. V lost 9 bases and J 0 bases, leaving 9 bases between the germline ends. Germline V gene sequence: CDR1 MDHEN, CDR2 SYDVKM.

V usage is TRBV2 and J usage is TRBJ1-3, with TRBD1 as a possible D gene (5 bases). Trimming cost V 3 bases and J 4 bases, with 10 bases left between them. The CDR3 covers 14 residues. Germline values: CDR1 SNHLY, CDR2 FYNNEI. The DNA for the CDR3 is TGTGCCAGCAGTGATGGGGGGGTAGGAAACACCATATATTTT. It codes for CASSDGGVGNTIYF. Full variable domain (remainder filled in from reference TRBV2 and TRBJ1-3): EPEVTQTPSHQVTQMGQEVILRCVPISNHLYFYWYRQILGQKVEFLVSFYNNEISEKSEIFDDQFSVERPDGSNFTLKIRSTKLEDSAMYFCASSDGGVGNTIYFGEGSWLTVV.

There are a few counts of this clone. The CDR3 DNA is TGTGCCAGCAGTAGCGGGACTACCCTCTACGAGCAGTACTTC. Its translation: CASSSGTTLYEQYF. The chain uses TRBV27 and TRBJ2-7; 7 positions agree with TRBD2. The CDR3 extends over 14 amino acids. The ends lost 5 bases at V and 3 bases at J; junction bases unmatched: 7. Germline lookup yields CDR1 MNHEY and CDR2 SMNVEV (reference sequence).

CDR3 region: CASSLRGDRDQPQHF. The CDR3 bases are TGTGCCAGCAGCCTAAGGGGGGACAGAGATCAGCCCCAGCATTTT. This sequence joins TRBV27 and TRBJ1-5; 7 bases are a match to TRBD1. The CDR3 loop spans 15 amino acids. CDR1 MNHEY and CDR2 SMNVEV come from the germline V gene (reference sequence). V shed 6 bases and J 5 bases; nucleotides not matched to a gene: 10.

The chain links TRBV15 to TRBJ2-7; D possibly corresponds to TRBD2 (6 bases). The CDR3 spans 16 residues. V was clipped by 3 bases and J by 3 bases, with 18 bases between them. Germline CDR1 reads LNHNV; CDR2 reads YYDKDF (reference sequence). Here the CDR3 DNA reads TGTGCCACCAGCAGCAGCTTCCGGGACTGGGACTACGAGCAGTACTTC. Amino acids: CATSSSFRDWDYEQYF.

The rearrangement links TRBV5-1 to TRBJ1-6; D gene ambiguous. The V end lost 2 bases, the J end lost 0 bases, and 6 bases lay between the germline ends. This CDR3 is 15 amino acids long. CDR1 is SGHRS, CDR2 YFSETQ, per germline. The CDR3 region is CASSFGSSYNSPLHF. CDR3 DNA sequence: TGCGCCAGCAGCTTTGGGAGCTCCTATAATTCACCCCTCCACTTT.

This rearrangement joins TRBV7-6 to TRBJ1-1; the match to TRBD1 covers 8 bases. J gave up 2 bases and V 1 base, and 3 bases lay outside the gene matches. Germline V gives CDR1 SGHVS, CDR2 FNYEAQ. The CDR3 spans 15 residues. The chain's CDR3 is CASSLGGTGNTEAFF. The CDR3 region has the DNA TGTGCCAGCAGCTTAGGCGGGACAGGTAACACTGAAGCTTTCTTT.

The chain carries TRBV14 and TRBJ2-7, with 10 bases lining up with TRBD2. V was pared by 1 base and J by 6 bases, with 15 bases of the junction left unmatched. In germline, CDR1 is SGHDN, CDR2 FVKESK. The CDR3 length is 18 residues. Here the CDR3 reads CASSQAASGSRLVGEQYF. For the CDR3, the DNA is TGTGCCAGCAGCCAAGCTGCTAGCGGGAGTAGACTCGTGGGCGAGCAGTACTTC. Combining the CDR3 with reference TRBV14 and TRBJ2-7 gives the whole variable domain EAGVTQFPSHSVIEKGQTVTLRCDPISGHDNLYWYRRVMGKEIKFLLHFVKESKQDESGMPNNRFLAERTGGTYSTLKVQPAELEDSGVYFCASSQAASGSRLVGEQYFGPGTRLTVT.

The chain is built from TRBV5-6 and TRBJ1-5, with TRBD1 matching 7 bases. This CDR3 comprises 14 residues. CDR1 and CDR2 from the germline V gene are SGHDT and YYEEEE. The V and J ends lost 4 bases and 4 bases, in that order; junction bases with no gene match: 5. This chain's CDR3 is CASSRGQLNQPQHF. In DNA form, the CDR3 reads TGTGCCAGCAGCCGGGGACAGCTAAATCAGCCCCAGCATTTT. The full variable domain, its missing parts supplied by reference TRBV5-6 and TRBJ1-5, is DAGVTQSPTHLIKTRGQQVTLRCSPKSGHDTVSWYQQALGQGPQFIFQYYEEEERQRGNFPDRFSGHQFPNYSSELNVNALLLGDSALYLCASSRGQLNQPQHFGDGTRLSIL.

This clone was observed once. The J gene is TRBJ2-2, the V gene TRBV5-4, with D perhaps matching TRBD2 (6 bases). The V gene's germline CDR1 is SGHNT and CDR2 YYREEE (reference sequence). This CDR3 region has 14 residues. Trimming removed 2 bases from V and 3 bases from J, with 8 bases in between. CDR3: CASSLAGDTGELFF. For the CDR3, the DNA is TGTGCCAGCAGCTTAGCGGGCGACACCGGGGAGCTGTTTTTT.

V gene TRBV2 combines with J gene TRBJ1-1; tentatively, D is TRBD1 (6 bases). The CDR3 has 13 residues. The V end lost 8 bases, the J end lost 2 bases, and 12 bases lay between the germline ends. CDR1 is SNHLY and CDR2 is FYNNEI in the germline V gene. CDR3 sequence (DNA): TGTGCCAGCGGGGGCGACAGCAACACTGAAGCTTTCTTT. Its translation: CASGGDSNTEAFF. Full variable domain (missing parts from reference TRBV2 and TRBJ1-1): EPEVTQTPSHQVTQMGQEVILRCVPISNHLYFYWYRQILGQKVEFLVSFYNNEISEKSEIFDDQFSVERPDGSNFTLKIRSTKLEDSAMYFCASGGDSNTEAFFGQGTRLTVV.

The chain employs TRBV7-8 and TRBJ2-1; D perhaps matches TRBD1 (6 bases). The germline gives CDR1 SGHVS, CDR2 FQNEAQ. CDR3 length: 16 amino acids. The germline V and J ends were trimmed by 2 bases and 4 bases, with 15 bases remaining between them. In DNA form, the CDR3 reads TGTGCCAGCAGCTTACGTGACAGGCAATCTTACAATGAGCAGTTCTTC. Translation: CASSLRDRQSYNEQFF.

The chain uses TRBV4-2 and TRBJ1-3, with TRBD1 matching 7 bases. The CDR3 runs 15 residues. V shed 0 bases, J shed 4 bases, and the junction held 3 bases outside the gene matches. From germline, CDR1 is LGHNA and CDR2 YNFKEQ. The CDR3 nucleotides are TGTGCCAGCAGCCAAGAAGGGGGCTTGGGAAACACCATATATTTT. Translating it yields CASSQEGGLGNTIYF.

The chain combines TRBV29-1 with TRBJ1-1; D is perhaps TRBD1 (6 bases). The CDR3 has 13 residues. Germline values: CDR1 SQVTM, CDR2 ANQGSEA. Trimming removed 2 bases at V and 1 base at J, with 8 bases between. CDR3 residues: CSVEKQGNTEAFF. The CDR3, as DNA: TGCAGCGTTGAAAAACAGGGGAACACTGAAGCTTTCTTT. The whole variable domain, remainder taken from reference TRBV29-1 and TRBJ1-1, is SAVISQKPSRDICQRGTSLTIQCQVDSQVTMMFWYRQQPGQSLTLIATANQGSEATYESGFVIDKFPISRPNLTFSTLTVSNMSPEDSSIYLCSVEKQGNTEAFFGQGTRLTVV.

This chain joins TRBV5-1 and TRBJ2-2; 12 bases agree with TRBD2. Germline V CDR1 and CDR2: SGHRS, YFSETQ. Trimming cost V 6 bases and J 6 bases; bases outside gene matches: 6. This CDR3 comprises 15 residues. The CDR3 sequence is CASNPGLAGSGELFF. CDR3 bases: TGCGCCAGCAACCCCGGACTAGCGGGGTCCGGGGAGCTGTTTTTT.

This clone was seen once. The CDR3 loop reads CASTTLGQENTGELFF. The CDR3 region has the DNA TGTGCCAGCACCACCCTGGGACAGGAGAACACCGGGGAGCTGTTTTTT. This rearrangement joins TRBV5-6 to TRBJ2-2; 8 bases are a match to TRBD1. The germline V gene encodes CDR1 SGHDT and CDR2 YYEEEE. The CDR3 consists of 16 residues. Trimming removed 6 bases from V and 1 base from J; junction bases left unmatched: 8.

The rearrangement joins TRBV7-8 to TRBJ1-1; TRBD1 aligns across 7 bases. V shed 6 bases and J 1 base; nucleotides not matched to a gene: 8. The germline CDR1 and CDR2 sequences are SGHVS and FQNEAQ. The CDR3 is made up of 15 amino acids. CDR3: CASSSIRGRNTEAFF. The CDR3 DNA reads TGTGCCAGCAGTTCTATCAGGGGGAGGAACACTGAAGCTTTCTTT. Based on the CDR3 plus reference TRBV7-8 and TRBJ1-1, the full variable domain is GAGVSQSPRYKVAKRGQDVALRCDPISGHVSLFWYQQALGQGPEFLTYFQNEAQLDKSGLPSDRFFAERPEGSVSTLKIQRTQQEDSAVYLCASSSIRGRNTEAFFGQGTRLTVV.

J is TRBJ1-1 and V is TRBV6-1, with 8 bases fitting TRBD1. With 2 bases clipped from V and 7 bases from J, the junction kept 6 bases outside the gene matches. The CDR3 loop spans 14 amino acids. Germline V CDR1 and CDR2: MNHNS, SASEGT. CDR3 in DNA: TGTGCCAGCAGTGAAAGGGGGACAGGTAATGAAGCTTTCTTT. This codes for CASSERGTGNEAFF.

In this sample, this clone turned up a few times. V gene TRBV28 combines with J gene TRBJ1-1, with D possibly matching TRBD1 (6 bases). CDR1 is MDHEN and CDR2 is SYDVKM in the germline V gene. The CDR3 sequence is 16 residues long. V was pared by 6 bases and J by 0 bases, with 17 bases between. CDR3 nucleotide sequence: TGTGCCAGCAGCAACCCCCGCCAGGGGATGAACACTGAAGCTTTCTTT. This sequence encodes CASSNPRQGMNTEAFF.

This chain joins TRBV7-8 and TRBJ2-5; 10 bases line up with TRBD1. The CDR3 loop spans 14 amino acids. Germline trimming cut 4 bases from V and 5 bases from J; bases unmatched to any gene: 4. The germline CDR1 and CDR2 sequences are SGHVS and FQNEAQ. In DNA form, the CDR3 reads TGTGCCAGCAGCTGGGGACAGGGGACGGAGACCCAGTACTTC. Residues: CASSWGQGTETQYF.

The V and J genes are TRBV6-5 and TRBJ1-1; a weak D match, TRBD1 (6 bases). Trimming stripped 8 bases from V and 7 bases from J, with 20 bases between. CDR1 and CDR2 from the germline V gene are MNHEY and SVGAGI. The CDR3 consists of 14 residues. The chain's CDR3 is CASSGIGTRGEAFF. The CDR3 nucleotides are TGTGCCAGCTCAGGGATCGGGACAAGGGGTGAAGCTTTCTTT.

The chain links TRBV27 to TRBJ2-7; 7 positions match TRBD1. In germline, CDR1 is MNHEY, CDR2 SMNVEV (reference sequence). Trimming at V came to 5 bases and at J to 6 bases, leaving 10 bases not matched to a gene. The CDR3 runs to 14 residues. CDR3 in amino acids: CASSPQQGIGEQYF. The CDR3 DNA reads as TGTGCCAGCAGTCCCCAACAGGGGATAGGCGAGCAGTACTTC.

V gene TRBV27 combines with J gene TRBJ1-2; TRBD1 matches 10 bases. This CDR3 spans 14 amino acids. Germline CDR1 MNHEY, CDR2 SMNVEV (reference sequence). The V and J ends lost 5 bases and 8 bases, in that order; junction bases with no gene match: 8. CDR3 loop: CASSEGTGAGGYTF. The DNA of the CDR3 is TGTGCCAGCAGTGAGGGGACAGGGGCGGGGGGCTACACCTTC.

Written as DNA, the CDR3 is TGTGCCAGCGGTCATAGCGGAGGCCCGGGCAATGAGCAGTTCTTC. It is translated as CASGHSGGPGNEQFF. V usage is TRBV6-5 and J usage is TRBJ2-1, with a possible D match to TRBD2 (6 bases). CDR1 and CDR2 from the germline V gene are MNHEY and SVGAGI. There are 15 residues in the CDR3. V lost 8 bases, J lost 6 bases, and 20 bases lay in between.

CDR3 residues: CASSLFGGTWPQHF. For the CDR3, the DNA is TGTGCCAGCAGTTTATTTGGGGGGACCTGGCCCCAGCATTTT. The chain has TRBV28 and TRBJ1-5; D possibly corresponds to TRBD1 (5 bases). The CDR3 covers 14 residues. The V gene lost 1 base and the J gene lost 9 bases, with 13 bases spanning the gap. CDR1 is MDHEN, CDR2 SYDVKM, per germline.